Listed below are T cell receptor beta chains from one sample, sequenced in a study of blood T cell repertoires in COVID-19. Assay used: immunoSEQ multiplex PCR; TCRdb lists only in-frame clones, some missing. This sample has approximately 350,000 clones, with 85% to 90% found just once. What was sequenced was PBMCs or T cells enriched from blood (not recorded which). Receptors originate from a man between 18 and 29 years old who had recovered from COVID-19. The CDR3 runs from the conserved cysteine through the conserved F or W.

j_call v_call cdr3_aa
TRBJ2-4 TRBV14 CASSQDLGGENIQYF
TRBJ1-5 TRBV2 CASRYDRDHQPQHF
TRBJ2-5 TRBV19 CASSKIEAGQETQYF
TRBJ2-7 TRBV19 CASSIQGGSYEQYF
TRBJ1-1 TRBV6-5 CASARSSEAFF
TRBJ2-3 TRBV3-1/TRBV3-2 CASSRTSGGSTDTQYF
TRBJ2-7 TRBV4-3 CASSQVHSGSYYEQYF
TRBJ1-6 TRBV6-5 CASGLGIDNSPLHF
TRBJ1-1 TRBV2 CASSENPRNTEAFF
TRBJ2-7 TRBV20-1 CSARTGYEQYF
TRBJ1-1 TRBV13 CASSLLEGTEAFF
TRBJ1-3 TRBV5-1 CASSAQGAGNTIYF
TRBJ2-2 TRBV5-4 CASSPPGLAMTGELFF
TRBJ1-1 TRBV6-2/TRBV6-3 CASSLNRGLLTEAFF
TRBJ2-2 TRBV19 CASSIFGRGTGELFF
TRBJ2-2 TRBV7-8 CASSLGGSGRARSGELFF
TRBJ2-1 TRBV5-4 CASSLYGGRENEQFF
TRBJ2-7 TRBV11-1 CASSPSSYEQYF
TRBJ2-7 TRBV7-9 CATSGGTTYEQYF
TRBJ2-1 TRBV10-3 CAISDNNRFSSNEQFF
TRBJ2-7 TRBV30 CAWSVGQGRYEQYF
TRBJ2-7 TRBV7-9 CASSYQGYEQYF
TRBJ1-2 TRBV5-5 CASSLAPGANYGYTF
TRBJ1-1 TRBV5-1 CASRKAENTEAFF
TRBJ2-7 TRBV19 CASSPGGSLYEQYF
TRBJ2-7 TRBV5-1 CASKTGGSYEQYF
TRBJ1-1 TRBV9 CASNGGVMNTEAFF
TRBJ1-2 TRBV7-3 CASSLKTGGINGYTF
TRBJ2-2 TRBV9 CASSVVGHSTGELFF